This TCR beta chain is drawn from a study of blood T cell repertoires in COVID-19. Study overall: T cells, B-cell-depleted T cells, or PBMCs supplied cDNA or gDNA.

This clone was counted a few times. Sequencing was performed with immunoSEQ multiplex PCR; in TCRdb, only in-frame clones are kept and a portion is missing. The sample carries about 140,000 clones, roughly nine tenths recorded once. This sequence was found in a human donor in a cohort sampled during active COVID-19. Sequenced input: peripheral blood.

The CDR3 DNA reads TGTGCCAGCAGCCCTGAACGGGTCAATCAGCCCCAGCATTTT. It codes for CASSPERVNQPQHF. This chain links TRBV2 with TRBJ1-5; no reliable D call. V lost 6 bases and J 3 bases, leaving 12 bases between the germline ends. The CDR3 consists of 14 residues. Germline CDR1 SNHLY, CDR2 FYNNEI.